This T cell receptor (beta chain) was sequenced during a study of blood T cell repertoires in COVID-19. Study in general: The study drew acute and convalescent COVID-19 samples from the United States, Italy and Spain. T cells, B-cell-depleted T cells, or PBMCs provided the cDNA or gDNA that served as material.

In the source study's methods: Reference gene primer amplification yielded estimated nucleated cell counts. Only in-frame clones appear in the TCRdb table, and some are missing; sequencing was by immunoSEQ multiplex PCR. That table furnishes V, J and clone size, whereas the DNA furnished D and trimming. This table holds some 160,000 clones, about 88% found once. The clonotype originates from a man aged 50-59 years who had recovered from COVID-19. The sequenced sample consisted of peripheral blood.

CDR3 residues: CAISDRSSGSYEQYF. The CDR3 DNA reads TGTGCCATCAGTGACAGGTCGAGCGGATCCTACGAGCAGTACTTC. V usage is TRBV10-3 and J usage is TRBJ2-7, with D perhaps TRBD2 (5 bases). Between the trimmed V and J ends, which lost 3 bases and 1 base, there was a span of 13 bases. The CDR3 has 15 residues. Germline assignment: CDR1 ENHRY and CDR2 SYGVKD.